These T cell receptor beta chains were read from a single sample in a study of T-cell memory formation after mild COVID-19. TCRdb re-called the 5' RACE reads with MiXCR, one entry per CDR3 protein. This table holds fewer than 50,000 distinct CDR3 sequences, 5.5% to 7.5% found once. Sequencing used PBMCs or a T cell subset sorted from them (not recorded which). The receptor source for this set is a man between 18 and 29 years old who had mild COVID-19 (a few samples of this study predate the infection). Cell type and time point are not known. Both conserved end residues are part of each CDR3. The D gene is left open where the match is weak. Size is stated for part of the rows, as once, few or many counts, or as a class when the clone is expanded.

v_gene	d_gene	abundance	j_gene	CDR3aa	CDR3nt
TRBV7-2	TRBD1	few	TRBJ1-2	CASSPGTDYGYTF	TGTGCCAGCAGCCCGGGGACAGACTATGGCTACACCTTC
TRBV5-1	TRBD1	few	TRBJ2-7	CASSLGDRDNEQYF	TGCGCCAGCAGCTTGGGGGACAGGGACAACGAGCAGTACTTC
TRBV2	NA	NA	TRBJ2-2	CASLRLNTGELFF	TGTGCCAGCCTTAGACTAAACACCGGGGAGCTGTTTTTT
TRBV6-6	NA	once	TRBJ1-3	CASRPGNTIYF	TGTGCCAGCAGGCCAGGAAACACCATATATTTT
TRBV7-2	TRBD1	many	TRBJ1-2	CASSLGSGQAIYGYTF	TGTGCCAGCAGCTTAGGCTCGGGACAGGCTATCTATGGCTACACCTTC
TRBV5-1	NA	NA	TRBJ1-4	CASSFDSTTNEKLFF	TGCGCCAGCAGCTTCGACAGTACAACTAATGAAAAACTGTTTTTT
TRBV4-3	NA	many	TRBJ1-4	CASSRLGLEKLFF	TGCGCCAGCAGCCGGCTCGGGCTTGAAAAACTGTTTTTT
TRBV13	TRBD2	NA	TRBJ2-5	CASSPRTSGAQETQYF	TGTGCCAGCAGCCCCCGGACTAGCGGGGCACAAGAGACCCAGTACTTC
TRBV7-6	NA	many	TRBJ2-3	CASSFGGAGRTDTQYF	TGTGCCAGCAGCTTTGGGGGAGCGGGCCGCACAGATACGCAGTATTTT
TRBV9	TRBD2	NA	TRBJ2-1	CASSGTSGGGNEQFF	TGTGCCAGCAGCGGGACTAGCGGGGGTGGGAATGAGCAGTTCTTC
TRBV7-8	NA	NA	TRBJ1-1	CASSLRAGYAEAFF	TGTGCCAGCAGCTTACGGGCAGGGTATGCCGAAGCTTTCTTT
TRBV29-1	TRBD2	many	TRBJ2-5	CSVEVGLAGVGYQETQYF	TGCAGCGTTGAAGTCGGACTAGCGGGGGTTGGTTACCAAGAGACCCAGTACTTC
TRBV5-1	NA	NA	TRBJ2-5	CASSLNAETQYF	TGCGCCAGCAGCTTGAATGCGGAGACCCAGTACTTC
TRBV27	TRBD2	many	TRBJ2-2	CASSLRGAGELFF	TGTGCCAGCAGTTTACGGGGGGCCGGGGAGCTGTTTTTT
TRBV9	TRBD1	NA	TRBJ1-1	CASSARGQGGRTEAFF	TGTGCCAGCAGCGCCCGGGGACAGGGGGGAAGGACTGAAGCTTTCTTT
TRBV7-9	NA	many	TRBJ2-1	CASSLRGEQFF	TGTGCCAGCAGCTTGAGGGGCGAGCAGTTCTTC
TRBV7-3	NA	NA	TRBJ2-2	CASSLDRGELFF	TGTGCCAGCAGCTTAGATCGCGGGGAGCTGTTTTTT
TRBV7-9	NA	few	TRBJ2-1	CASSLGVGWGSEQFF	TGTGCCAGCAGCTTAGGGGTTGGGTGGGGGAGTGAGCAGTTCTTC
TRBV12-3/TRBV12-4	TRBD1	many	TRBJ1-3	CASTLQGAGNTIYF	TGTGCCAGCACTTTACAGGGGGCTGGAAACACCATATATTTT
TRBV20-1	TRBD2	NA	TRBJ2-1	CSATLGGVYNEQFF	TGCAGTGCTACCCTGGGGGGGGTTTACAATGAGCAGTTCTTC
TRBV20-1	NA	NA	TRBJ2-7	CSARGRIYEQYF	TGCAGTGCTAGAGGTCGGATCTACGAGCAGTACTTC
TRBV4-3	NA	many	TRBJ2-5	CASSQEGTRRQETQYF	TGCGCCAGCAGCCAAGAGGGGACCAGACGCCAAGAGACCCAGTACTTC
TRBV5-1	NA	many	TRBJ2-3	CASSLDSQDTQYF	TGCGCCAGCAGCTTGGATTCCCAGGATACGCAGTATTTT
TRBV5-5	NA	few	TRBJ1-6	CASSFGESTASPLHF	TGTGCCAGCAGCTTTGGAGAGTCAACAGCTTCACCCCTCCACTTT
TRBV5-5	NA	many	TRBJ1-5	CASSFFGGNNQPQHF	TGTGCCAGCAGCTTTTTTGGGGGGAATAATCAGCCCCAGCATTTT
TRBV5-1	TRBD1	NA	TRBJ1-6	CASSLVVGGQGDSPLHF	TGCGCCAGCAGCTTGGTCGTGGGTGGACAGGGTGATTCACCCCTCCACTTT
TRBV6-5	NA	NA	TRBJ2-6	CASSFGISGANVLTF	TGTGCCAGCAGTTTCGGGATCTCTGGGGCCAACGTCCTGACTTTC
TRBV28	NA	few	TRBJ1-1	CASRAGTMNTEAFF	TGTGCCAGCCGCGCCGGGACAATGAACACTGAAGCTTTCTTT
TRBV18	NA	few	TRBJ2-3	CASSPPVTDTQYF	TGTGCCAGCTCACCACCTGTCACAGATACGCAGTATTTT
TRBV12-3/TRBV12-4	TRBD1	few	TRBJ1-5	CASSLGQGFGNQPQHF	TGTGCCAGCAGTTTGGGACAGGGCTTTGGCAATCAGCCCCAGCATTTT
TRBV7-2	NA	NA	TRBJ2-7	CASSFFRWEQYF	TGTGCCAGCAGCTTTTTTCGCTGGGAGCAGTACTTC
TRBV6-5	NA	many	TRBJ1-3	CASSWVAAGNTIYF	TGTGCCAGCAGTTGGGTAGCGGCTGGAAACACCATATATTTT
TRBV12-3/TRBV12-4	NA	many	TRBJ2-2	CASSKRVGGPYTGELFF	TGTGCCAGCAGTAAAAGGGTAGGGGGGCCCTACACCGGGGAGCTGTTTTTT
TRBV5-1	NA	NA	TRBJ1-6	CASSLGQDYNSPLHF	TGCGCCAGCAGCTTGGGGCAAGATTATAATTCACCCCTCCACTTT